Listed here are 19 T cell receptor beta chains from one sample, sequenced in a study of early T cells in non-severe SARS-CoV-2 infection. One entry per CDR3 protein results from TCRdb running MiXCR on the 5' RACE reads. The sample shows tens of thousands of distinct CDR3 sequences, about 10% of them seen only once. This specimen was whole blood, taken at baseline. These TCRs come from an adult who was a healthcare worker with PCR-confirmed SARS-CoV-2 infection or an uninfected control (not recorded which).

The CDR3 reads CASSLAQSVNTGELFF. The CDR3, as DNA: TGTGCCAGCAGCTTAGCGCAATCGGTGAACACCGGGGAGCTGTTTTTT. The chain is built from TRBV7-8 and TRBJ2-2; no reliable D call. This CDR3 comprises 16 residues. The germline gives CDR1 SGHVS, CDR2 FQNEAQ. V lost 0 bases and J lost 1, with 9 bases in between.

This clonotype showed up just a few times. The chain's CDR3 is CASSEIGQRSPLHF. The CDR3 coding sequence is TGTGCCAGCAGTGAAATTGGGCAGCGTTCACCCCTCCACTTT. V is TRBV2 and J is TRBJ1-6; D call uncertain. V was clipped by 2 bases and J by 9 bases, with 11 bases between them. This CDR3 has 14 residues. Germline CDR1 and CDR2: SNHLY and FYNNEI.

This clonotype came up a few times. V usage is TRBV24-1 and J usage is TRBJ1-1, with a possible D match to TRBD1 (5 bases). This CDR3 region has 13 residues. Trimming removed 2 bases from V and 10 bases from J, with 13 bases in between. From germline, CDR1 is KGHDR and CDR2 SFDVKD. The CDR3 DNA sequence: TGTGCCACCAGTGATTCTGGACCTGGGGGAGCTTTCTTT. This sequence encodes CATSDSGPGGAFF.

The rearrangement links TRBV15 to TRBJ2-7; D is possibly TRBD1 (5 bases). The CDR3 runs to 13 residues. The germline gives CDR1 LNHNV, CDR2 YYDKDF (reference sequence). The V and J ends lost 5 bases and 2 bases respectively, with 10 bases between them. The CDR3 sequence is CATSQGTPYEQYF. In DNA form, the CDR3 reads TGTGCCACCAGCCAGGGAACCCCCTACGAGCAGTACTTC.

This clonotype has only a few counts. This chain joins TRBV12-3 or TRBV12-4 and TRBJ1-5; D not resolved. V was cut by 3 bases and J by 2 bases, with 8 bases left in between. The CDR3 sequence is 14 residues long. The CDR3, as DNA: TGTGCCAGCAGTTTTGCCTGGGGCAATCAGCCCCAGCATTTT. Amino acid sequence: CASSFAWGNQPQHF.

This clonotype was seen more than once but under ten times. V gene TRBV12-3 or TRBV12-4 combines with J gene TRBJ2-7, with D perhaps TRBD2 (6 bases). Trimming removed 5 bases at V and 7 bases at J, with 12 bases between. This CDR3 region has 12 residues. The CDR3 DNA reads TGTGCCAGCAGTAAGGGACTTTCGGAGCAGTACTTC. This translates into CASSKGLSEQYF.

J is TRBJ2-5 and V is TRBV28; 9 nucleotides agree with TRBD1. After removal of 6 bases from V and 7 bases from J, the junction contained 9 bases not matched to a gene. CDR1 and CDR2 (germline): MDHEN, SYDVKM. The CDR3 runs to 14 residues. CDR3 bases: TGTGCCAGCAGGCCCCACGGGACAGGGACGACCCAGTACTTC. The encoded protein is CASRPHGTGTTQYF.

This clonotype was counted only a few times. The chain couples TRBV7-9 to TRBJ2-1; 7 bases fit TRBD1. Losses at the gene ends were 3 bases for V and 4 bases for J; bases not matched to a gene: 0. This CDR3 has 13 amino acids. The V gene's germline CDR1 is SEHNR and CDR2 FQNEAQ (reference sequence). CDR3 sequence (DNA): TGTGCCAGCAGCTTGGGACAGTACAATGAGCAGTTCTTC. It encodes CASSLGQYNEQFF.

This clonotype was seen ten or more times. The CDR3 nucleotides read TGCGCCAGCAGCTTGGCCAGGGGTAGCGGCCAATACGAGCAGTACTTC. Protein: CASSLARGSGQYEQYF. J is TRBJ2-7 and V is TRBV5-1; the D call may be TRBD1 or TRBD2 (6 bases each). Germline-derived CDR1 and CDR2 are SGHRS and YFSETQ. The CDR3 runs 16 residues. V was pared by 0 bases and J by 4 bases, with 17 bases between.

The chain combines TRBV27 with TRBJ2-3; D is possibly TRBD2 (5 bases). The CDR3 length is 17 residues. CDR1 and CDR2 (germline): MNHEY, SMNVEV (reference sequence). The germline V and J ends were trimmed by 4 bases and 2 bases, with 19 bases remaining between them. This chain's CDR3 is CASSSYRGETLTDTQYF. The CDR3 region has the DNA TGTGCCAGCAGTTCCTATCGGGGAGAGACCCTCACAGATACGCAGTATTTT.

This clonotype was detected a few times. CDR3 nucleotide sequence: TGTGCCAGCAGCACAAGCCCATCTGGGGAGCAGTACTTC. Its protein product is CASSTSPSGEQYF. The rearrangement uses TRBV3-1 and TRBJ2-7; D call uncertain. The V gene's germline CDR1 is LGHDT and CDR2 YNNKEL (reference sequence). The V and J ends lost 5 bases and 7 bases respectively, with 15 bases between them. The CDR3 spans 13 residues.

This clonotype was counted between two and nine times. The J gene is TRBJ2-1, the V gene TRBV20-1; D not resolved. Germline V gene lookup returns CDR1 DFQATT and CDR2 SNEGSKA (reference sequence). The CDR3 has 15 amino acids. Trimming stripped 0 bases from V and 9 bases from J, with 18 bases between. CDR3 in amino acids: CSARDPRSDPGEQFF. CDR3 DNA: TGCAGTGCTAGAGATCCAAGGTCGGATCCTGGTGAGCAGTTCTTC.

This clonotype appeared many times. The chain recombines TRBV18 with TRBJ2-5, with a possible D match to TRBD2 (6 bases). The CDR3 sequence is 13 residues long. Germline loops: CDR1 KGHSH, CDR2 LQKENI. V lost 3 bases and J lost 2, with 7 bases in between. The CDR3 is CASSPGLQETQYF. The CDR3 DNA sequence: TGTGCCAGCTCACCCGGACTACAAGAGACCCAGTACTTC.

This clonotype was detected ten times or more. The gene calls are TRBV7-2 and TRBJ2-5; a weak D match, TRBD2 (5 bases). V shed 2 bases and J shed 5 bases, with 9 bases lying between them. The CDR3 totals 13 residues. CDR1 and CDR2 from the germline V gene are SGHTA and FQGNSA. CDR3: CASSLSGGETQYF. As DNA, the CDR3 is TGTGCCAGCAGCTTATCGGGCGGGGAGACCCAGTACTTC.

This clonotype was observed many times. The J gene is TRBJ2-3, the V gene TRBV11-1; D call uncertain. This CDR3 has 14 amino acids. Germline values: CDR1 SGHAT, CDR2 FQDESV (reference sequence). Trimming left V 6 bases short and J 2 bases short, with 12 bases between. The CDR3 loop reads CASSPSRITDTQYF. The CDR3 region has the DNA TGTGCCAGCAGTCCATCAAGGATCACAGATACGCAGTATTTT.

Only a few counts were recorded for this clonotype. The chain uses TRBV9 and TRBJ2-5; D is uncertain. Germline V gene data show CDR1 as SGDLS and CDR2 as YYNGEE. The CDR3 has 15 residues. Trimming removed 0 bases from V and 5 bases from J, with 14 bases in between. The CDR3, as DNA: TGTGCCAGCAGCGTAGTTTCAGGTCCGCGGGAGACCCAGTACTTC. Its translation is CASSVVSGPRETQYF. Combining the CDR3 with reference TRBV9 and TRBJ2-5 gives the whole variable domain DSGVTQTPKHLITATGQRVTLRCSPRSGDLSVYWYQQSLDQGLQFLIQYYNGEERAKGNILERFSAQQFPDLHSELNLSSLELGDSALYFCASSVVSGPRETQYFGPGTRLLVL.

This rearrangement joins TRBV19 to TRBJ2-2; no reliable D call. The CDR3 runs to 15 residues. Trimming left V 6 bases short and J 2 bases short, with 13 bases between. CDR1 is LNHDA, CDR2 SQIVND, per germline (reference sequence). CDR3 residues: CASRGLKVNTGELFF. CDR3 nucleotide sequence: TGTGCCAGTAGGGGTCTGAAGGTCAACACCGGGGAGCTGTTTTTT.

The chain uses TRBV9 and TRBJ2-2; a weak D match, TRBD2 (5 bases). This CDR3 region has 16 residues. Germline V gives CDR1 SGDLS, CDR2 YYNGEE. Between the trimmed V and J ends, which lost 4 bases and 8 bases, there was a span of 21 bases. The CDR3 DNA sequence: TGTGCCAGCAGCTCAGAGAGCGGCAAACTCAAGGGGGAGCTGTTTTTT. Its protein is CASSSESGKLKGELFF. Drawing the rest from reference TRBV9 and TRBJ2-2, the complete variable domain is DSGVTQTPKHLITATGQRVTLRCSPRSGDLSVYWYQQSLDQGLQFLIQYYNGEERAKGNILERFSAQQFPDLHSELNLSSLELGDSALYFCASSSESGKLKGELFFGEGSRLTVL.

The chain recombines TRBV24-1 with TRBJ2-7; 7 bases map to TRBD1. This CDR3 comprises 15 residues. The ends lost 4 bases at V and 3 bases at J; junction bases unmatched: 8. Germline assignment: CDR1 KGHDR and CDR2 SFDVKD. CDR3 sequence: CATSEHGTAYYEQYF. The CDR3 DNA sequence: TGTGCCACCAGTGAACACGGGACAGCTTACTACGAGCAGTACTTC.